This T cell receptor (beta chain) came from a study of OX40 agonist ivuxolimab in advanced cancers. Study details: A male proportion of more than 75% was recorded, with mean age around 64 years and range roughly 20 to 85.

CDR3 length: 16 residues. V was pared by 7 bases and J by 6 bases, with 22 bases between. Germline CDR1 and CDR2: SGHTA and FQGNSA. Produced via immunoSEQ multiplex PCR; TCRdb's table is partial and in-frame only. The table has 75,000 or so clones, 80% to 90% seen once. The sequences come from CD4+ or CD8+ T cells sorted from blood, collected in a trial of the OX40 agonist ivuxolimab. This chain joins TRBV7-2 and TRBJ2-1, with D maybe TRBD2 (7 bases). The TCR was taken from an adult with an advanced solid tumor such as melanoma, head and neck, liver or kidney cancer. CDR3 sequence (DNA): TGTGCCAGCACCCGGAAGGGGGGGGGAACTACCAATGAGCAGTTCTTC. Protein sequence: CASTRKGGGTTNEQFF.